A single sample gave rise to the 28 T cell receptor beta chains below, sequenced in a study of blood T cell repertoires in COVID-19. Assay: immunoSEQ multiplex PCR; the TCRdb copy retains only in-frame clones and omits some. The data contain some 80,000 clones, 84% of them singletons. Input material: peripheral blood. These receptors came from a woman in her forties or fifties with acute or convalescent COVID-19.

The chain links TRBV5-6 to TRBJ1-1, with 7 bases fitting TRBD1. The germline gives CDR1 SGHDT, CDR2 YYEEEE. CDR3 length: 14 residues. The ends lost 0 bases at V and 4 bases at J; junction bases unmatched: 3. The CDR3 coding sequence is TGTGCCAGCAGCTTGGTGTCAGGGGGCACTGAAGCTTTCTTT. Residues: CASSLVSGGTEAFF.

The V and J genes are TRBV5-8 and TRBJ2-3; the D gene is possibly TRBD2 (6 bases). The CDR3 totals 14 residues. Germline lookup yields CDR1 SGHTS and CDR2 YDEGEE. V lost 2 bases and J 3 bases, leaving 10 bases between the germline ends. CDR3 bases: TGTGCCAGCAGCTTCGGGGGACCGACAGATACGCAGTATTTT. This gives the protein CASSFGGPTDTQYF.

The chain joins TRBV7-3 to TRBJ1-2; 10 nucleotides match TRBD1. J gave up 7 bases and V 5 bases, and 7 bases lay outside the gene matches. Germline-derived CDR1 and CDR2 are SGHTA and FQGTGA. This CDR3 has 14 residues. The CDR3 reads CASSSPGQGGGYTF. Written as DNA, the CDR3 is TGTGCCAGCAGCAGCCCCGGACAGGGGGGTGGCTACACCTTC.

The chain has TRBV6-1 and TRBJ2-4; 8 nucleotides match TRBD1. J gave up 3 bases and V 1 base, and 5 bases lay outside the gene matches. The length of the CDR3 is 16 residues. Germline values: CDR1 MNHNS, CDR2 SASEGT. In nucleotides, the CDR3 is TGTGCCAGCAGTGAAGGGACAGGGATAGGCAAAAACATTCAGTACTTC. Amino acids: CASSEGTGIGKNIQYF.

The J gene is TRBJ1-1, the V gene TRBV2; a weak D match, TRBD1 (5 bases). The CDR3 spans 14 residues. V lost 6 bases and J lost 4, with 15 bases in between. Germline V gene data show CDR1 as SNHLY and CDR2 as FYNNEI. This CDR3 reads CASRDAGYSTEAFF. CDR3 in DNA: TGTGCCAGCAGGGACGCAGGGTATAGCACTGAAGCTTTCTTT.

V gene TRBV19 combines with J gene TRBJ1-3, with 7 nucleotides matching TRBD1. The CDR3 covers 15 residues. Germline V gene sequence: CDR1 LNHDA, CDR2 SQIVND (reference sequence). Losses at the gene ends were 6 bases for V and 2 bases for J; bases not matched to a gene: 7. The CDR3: CASSPNRGPGNTIYF. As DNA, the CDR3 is TGTGCCAGTAGCCCGAATAGGGGGCCTGGAAACACCATATATTTT.

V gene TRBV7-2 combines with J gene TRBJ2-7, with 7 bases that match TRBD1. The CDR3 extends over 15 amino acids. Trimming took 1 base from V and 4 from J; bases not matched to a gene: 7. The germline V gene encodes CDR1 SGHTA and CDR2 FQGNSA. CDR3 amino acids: CASSLEPGQKYEQYF. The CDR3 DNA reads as TGTGCCAGCAGCTTAGAGCCGGGACAGAAGTACGAGCAGTACTTC.

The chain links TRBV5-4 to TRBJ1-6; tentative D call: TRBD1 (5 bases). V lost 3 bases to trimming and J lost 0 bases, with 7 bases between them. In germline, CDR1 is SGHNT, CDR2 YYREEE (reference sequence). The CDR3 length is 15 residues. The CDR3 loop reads CASSWGGSYNSPLHF. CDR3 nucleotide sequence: TGTGCCAGCAGCTGGGGGGGCTCCTATAATTCACCCCTCCACTTT.

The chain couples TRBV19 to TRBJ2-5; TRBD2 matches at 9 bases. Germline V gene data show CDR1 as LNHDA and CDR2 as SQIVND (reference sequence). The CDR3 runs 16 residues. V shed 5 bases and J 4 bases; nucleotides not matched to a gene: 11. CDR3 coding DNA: TGTGCCAGTAGTGCTTCAGGAGCGGGAGGACGAGAGACCCAGTACTTC. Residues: CASSASGAGGRETQYF. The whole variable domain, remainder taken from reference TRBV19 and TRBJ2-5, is DGGITQSPKYLFRKEGQNVTLSCEQNLNHDAMYWYRQDPGQGLRLIYYSQIVNDFQKGDIAEGYSVSREKKESFPLTVTSAQKNPTAFYLCASSASGAGGRETQYFGPGTRLLVL.

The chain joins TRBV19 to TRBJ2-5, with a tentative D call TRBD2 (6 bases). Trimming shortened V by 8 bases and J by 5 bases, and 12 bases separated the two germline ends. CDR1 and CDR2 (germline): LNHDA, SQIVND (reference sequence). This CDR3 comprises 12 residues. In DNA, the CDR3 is TGTGCCAGTTCTTCAGGGAGGGAGACCCAGTACTTC. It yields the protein CASSSGRETQYF.

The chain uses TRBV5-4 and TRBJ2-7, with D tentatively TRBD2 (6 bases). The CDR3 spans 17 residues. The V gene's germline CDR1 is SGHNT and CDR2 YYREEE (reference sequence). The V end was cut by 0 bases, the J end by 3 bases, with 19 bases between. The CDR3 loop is CASSLAPGRGGNYEQYF. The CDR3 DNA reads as TGTGCCAGCAGCTTGGCCCCTGGTCGGGGAGGAAACTACGAGCAGTACTTC. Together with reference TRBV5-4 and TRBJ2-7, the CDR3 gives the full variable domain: ETGVTQSPTHLIKTRGQQVTLRCSSQSGHNTVSWYQQALGQGPQFIFQYYREEENGRGNFPPRFSGLQFPNYSSELNVNALELDDSALYLCASSLAPGRGGNYEQYFGPGTRLTVT.

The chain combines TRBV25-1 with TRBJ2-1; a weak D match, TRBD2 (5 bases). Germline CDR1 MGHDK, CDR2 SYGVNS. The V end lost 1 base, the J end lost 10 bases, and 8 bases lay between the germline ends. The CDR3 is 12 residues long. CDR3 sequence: CASSESGKEQFF. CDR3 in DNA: TGTGCCAGCAGTGAATCGGGAAAAGAGCAGTTCTTC.

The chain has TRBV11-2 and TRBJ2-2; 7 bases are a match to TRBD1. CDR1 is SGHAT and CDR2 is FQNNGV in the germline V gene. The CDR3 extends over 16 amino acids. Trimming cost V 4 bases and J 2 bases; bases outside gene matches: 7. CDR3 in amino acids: CASSSLRDRNTGELFF. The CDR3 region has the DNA TGTGCCAGCAGCTCACTCCGGGACAGAAACACCGGGGAGCTGTTTTTT.

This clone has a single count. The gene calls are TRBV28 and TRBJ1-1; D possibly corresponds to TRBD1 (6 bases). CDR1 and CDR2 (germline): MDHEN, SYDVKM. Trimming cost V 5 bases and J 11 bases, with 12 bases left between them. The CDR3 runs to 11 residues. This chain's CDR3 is CASSNPQGAFF. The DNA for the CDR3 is TGTGCCAGCAGTAACCCGCAGGGGGCTTTCTTT.

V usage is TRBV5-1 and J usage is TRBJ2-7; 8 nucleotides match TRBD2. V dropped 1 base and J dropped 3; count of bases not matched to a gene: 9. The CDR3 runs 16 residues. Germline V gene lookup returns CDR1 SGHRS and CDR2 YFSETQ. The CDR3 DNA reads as TGCGCCAGCAGCTTGAGGATAGGGACTAGGGACTACGAGCAGTACTTC. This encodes CASSLRIGTRDYEQYF. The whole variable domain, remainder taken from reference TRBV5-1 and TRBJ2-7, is KAGVTQTPRYLIKTRGQQVTLSCSPISGHRSVSWYQQTPGQGLQFLFEYFSETQRNKGNFPGRFSGRQFSNSRSEMNVSTLELGDSALYLCASSLRIGTRDYEQYFGPGTRLTVT.

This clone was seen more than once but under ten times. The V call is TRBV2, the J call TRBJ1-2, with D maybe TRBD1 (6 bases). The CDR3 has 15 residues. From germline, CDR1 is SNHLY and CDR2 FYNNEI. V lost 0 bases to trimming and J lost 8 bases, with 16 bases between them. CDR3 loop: CASSEANRDIRGYTF. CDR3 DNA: TGTGCCAGCAGTGAAGCCAACAGGGATATAAGAGGCTACACCTTC.

CDR3 sequence reads: CASSFDSPNQPQHF. CDR3 DNA sequence: TGTGCCAGCAGCTTTGACAGTCCCAATCAGCCCCAGCATTTT. V gene TRBV7-9 combines with J gene TRBJ1-5; tentatively, D is TRBD1 (5 bases). Germline-derived CDR1 and CDR2 are SEHNR and FQNEAQ (reference sequence). Trimming took 3 bases from V and 3 from J, leaving 9 bases between them. The length of the CDR3 is 14 residues.

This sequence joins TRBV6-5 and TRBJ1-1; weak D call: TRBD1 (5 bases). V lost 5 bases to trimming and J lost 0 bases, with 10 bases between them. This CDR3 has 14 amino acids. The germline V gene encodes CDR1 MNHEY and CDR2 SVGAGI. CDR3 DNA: TGTGCCAGCAGTCGCGCAGGGATGAACACTGAAGCTTTCTTT. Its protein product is CASSRAGMNTEAFF.

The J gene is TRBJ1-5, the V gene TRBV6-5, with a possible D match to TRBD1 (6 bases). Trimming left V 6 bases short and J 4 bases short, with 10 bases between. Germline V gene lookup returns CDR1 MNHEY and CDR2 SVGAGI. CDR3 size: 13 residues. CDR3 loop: CASRDRMNQPQHF. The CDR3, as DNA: TGTGCCAGCAGAGACAGGATGAATCAGCCCCAGCATTTT.

The CDR3 reads CASSQGLAGIYNEQFF. The DNA of the CDR3 is TGTGCCAGCAGCCAAGGACTAGCGGGGATCTACAATGAGCAGTTCTTC. The J gene is TRBJ2-1, the V gene TRBV14, with 11 bases identical to TRBD2. CDR3 length equals 16 residues. V shed 1 base and J 3 bases; nucleotides not matched to a gene: 2. Germline V CDR1 and CDR2: SGHDN, FVKESK.

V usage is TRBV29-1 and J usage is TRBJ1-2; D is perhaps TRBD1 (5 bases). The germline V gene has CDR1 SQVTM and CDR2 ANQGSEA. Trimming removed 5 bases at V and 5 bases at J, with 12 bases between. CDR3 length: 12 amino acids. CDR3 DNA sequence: TGCAGCGTTAGGGGCGCAGGGTATGGCTACACCTTC. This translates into CSVRGAGYGYTF.

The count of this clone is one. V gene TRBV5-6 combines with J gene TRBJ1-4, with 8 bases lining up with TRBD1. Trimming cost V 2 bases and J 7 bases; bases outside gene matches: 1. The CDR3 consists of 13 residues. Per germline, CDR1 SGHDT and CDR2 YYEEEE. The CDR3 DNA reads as TGTGCCAGCAGCTTTACAGGGGGTGAAAAACTGTTTTTT. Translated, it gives CASSFTGGEKLFF. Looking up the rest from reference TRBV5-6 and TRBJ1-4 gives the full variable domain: DAGVTQSPTHLIKTRGQQVTLRCSPKSGHDTVSWYQQALGQGPQFIFQYYEEEERQRGNFPDRFSGHQFPNYSSELNVNALLLGDSALYLCASSFTGGEKLFFGSGTQLSVL.

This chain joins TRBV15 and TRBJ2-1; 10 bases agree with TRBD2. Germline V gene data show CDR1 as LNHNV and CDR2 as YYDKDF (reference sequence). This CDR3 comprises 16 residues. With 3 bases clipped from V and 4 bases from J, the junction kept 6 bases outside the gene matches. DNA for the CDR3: TGTGCCACCAGCAGGGAACAACTAGCGGGGTACAATGAGCAGTTCTTC. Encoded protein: CATSREQLAGYNEQFF.

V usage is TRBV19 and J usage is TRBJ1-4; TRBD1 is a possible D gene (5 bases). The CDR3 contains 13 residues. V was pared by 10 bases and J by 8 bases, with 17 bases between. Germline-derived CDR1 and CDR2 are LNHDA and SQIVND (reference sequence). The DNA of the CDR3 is TGTGCCACTGGCGGGACCCGGGGCGAAAAACTGTTTTTT. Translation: CATGGTRGEKLFF.

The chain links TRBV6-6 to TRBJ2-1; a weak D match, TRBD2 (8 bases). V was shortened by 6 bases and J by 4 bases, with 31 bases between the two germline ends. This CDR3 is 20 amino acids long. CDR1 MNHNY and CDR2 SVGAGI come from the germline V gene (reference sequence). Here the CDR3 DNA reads TGTGCCAGCAGCCCCAGGAGGGGAGCGGGGGCCGCAGGGGGTTACAATGAGCAGTTCTTC. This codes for CASSPRRGAGAAGGYNEQFF.

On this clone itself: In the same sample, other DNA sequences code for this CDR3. CDR3 in amino acids: CASSIQGRETQYF. The CDR3 DNA reads as TGTGCCAGCAGTATACAGGGGCGGGAGACCCAGTACTTC. V is TRBV12-3 or TRBV12-4 and J is TRBJ2-5; 7 bases map to TRBD1. This CDR3 has 13 residues. J lost 5 bases, V lost 5 bases, and 5 bases had no gene match.

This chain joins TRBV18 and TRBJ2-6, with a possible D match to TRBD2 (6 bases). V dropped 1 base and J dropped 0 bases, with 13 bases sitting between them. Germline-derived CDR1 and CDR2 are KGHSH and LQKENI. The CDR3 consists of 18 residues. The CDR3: CASSPQGGTYSGANVLTF. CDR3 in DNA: TGTGCCAGCTCACCACAGGGAGGTACTTACTCTGGGGCCAACGTCCTGACTTTC.

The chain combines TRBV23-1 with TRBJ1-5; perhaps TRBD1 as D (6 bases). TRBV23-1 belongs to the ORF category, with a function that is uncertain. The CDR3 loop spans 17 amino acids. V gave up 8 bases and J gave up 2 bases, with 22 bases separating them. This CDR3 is CASGIPGHPPGNQPQHF. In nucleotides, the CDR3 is TGCGCCAGCGGCATACCGGGACATCCTCCAGGCAATCAGCCCCAGCATTTT.